Detailed here is one T cell receptor beta chain. Its antigen has not been determined. No clone much larger than this one lies a single base away; base qualities are absent. This entry is derived from a study of control samples from healthy donors and cancer patients (dated by TCRdb to 2020 to 2022). Receptor amplification or capture employed the immunoSEQ multiplex PCR assay. Drawn from immuneACCESS, this table holds only the in-frame rearrangements with V and J called that TCRdb kept. Clones are partly lost; checked studies trace under half to an unresolved V gene and leave the rest unexplained. This sample is represented by 120,000 or so clones; around 90% of them were singletons. Roughly 8.6% of the sample comes from the top ten. Reading the germline V gene gives CDR1 SGHRS and CDR2 YFSETQ. From the cysteine up to the phenylalanine, the CDR3 has a length of 16 residues. Only the CDR3 DNA is retained, 48 bases long and in frame from the first base. At the junction V is shortened by 4 bases and J by 4 bases; bases outside the gene matches: 12.

The sample taken for sequencing was blood. The chain is encoded by TRBV5-1 joined to TRBJ1-2; TRBD1 lines up with 8 middle nucleotides. The receptor was derived from a man younger than 35 in good health. The nucleotide sequence reads as follows: TGCGCCAGCAGCCCAGGACAGGGCCGTCTTTTCTATGGCTACACCTTC. Its protein product is CASSPGQGRLFYGYTF.